These T cell receptor beta chains were read from a single sample in a study of cytomegalovirus exposure and HLA in healthy donors. The data were produced by immunoSEQ multiplex PCR, yet TCRdb's version contains in-frame clones alone and is incomplete. The sample has about 80,000 clones, under 85% seen once; the top ten hold around 21%. Sample: PBMCs. These receptors were collected from a woman aged 35 to 49 in good health and CMV-seropositive. Each CDR3 is given with its conserved first and last residue. The D gene is left open where the match is weak. Not all rows give a size; the values are once, few, many and, for expanded clones, a class.

TRBV2	TRBD2	13	few	TRBJ2-5	CASSSGSGETQYF
TRBV27	.	16	.	TRBJ1-5	CASKGRGGVGSQPQHF
TRBV6-5	.	12	.	TRBJ1-2	CASTLKGGGYTF
TRBV5-6	TRBD1	16	.	TRBJ2-7	CASSLSGQSVFYEQYF
TRBV7-9	TRBD1	13	.	TRBJ1-1	CATAGGMNTEAFF
TRBV6-6	.	14	few	TRBJ1-2	CASSPGVGVGGYTF
TRBV4-2	TRBD2	15	once	TRBJ2-1	CASSQEWEGHNEQFF
TRBV18	.	14	.	TRBJ1-4	CASSPGGSAEKLFF
TRBV7-9	.	14	.	TRBJ1-2	CASSLAPGGDGYTF
TRBV7-8	TRBD1	14	once	TRBJ2-7	CASRSDRGDYEQYF
TRBV10-3	TRBD2	14	.	TRBJ2-1	CAVYSGNAYNEQFF
TRBV25-1	.	14	.	TRBJ2-2	CASSENRDTGELFF
TRBV10-3	.	13	.	TRBJ2-3	CAISWGESDTQYF
TRBV29-1	TRBD1	12	once	TRBJ1-2	CSGQGANYGYTF
TRBV9	.	13	.	TRBJ2-5	CASSPRTEETQYF
TRBV5-6	.	12	.	TRBJ1-2	CASSLVSNGYTF
TRBV27	.	14	.	TRBJ1-1	CASSFTGGWTEAFF
TRBV6-5	TRBD1	13	.	TRBJ1-5	CASLQGNNQPQHF
TRBV29-1	.	13	.	TRBJ2-1	CSVDSRVYNEQFF
TRBV2	.	14	.	TRBJ2-5	CASSEGLQQETQYF
TRBV7-9	.	13	.	TRBJ1-1	CASSFYRNTEAFF
TRBV7-9	.	12	.	TRBJ2-1	CASSLRSLEQFF
TRBV5-6	.	12	.	TRBJ2-1	CASSLGAYEQFF
TRBV6-1	.	12	.	TRBJ2-5	CASSTGLTTQYF
TRBV9	.	14	.	TRBJ2-3	CASSPIGAQDTQYF
TRBV6-5	.	14	.	TRBJ2-5	CASSYGSTGETQYF
TRBV2	TRBD1	15	.	TRBJ1-6	CASSEAGTGNSPLHF
TRBV6-6	TRBD2	16	.	TRBJ2-1	CASIIPGAGGYNEQFF
TRBV27	.	13	.	TRBJ2-7	CASSSARGGVGYF
TRBV18	.	17	.	TRBJ2-5	CASSPPSLLGPGETQYF